A selection of T cell receptor beta chains follows, all from one sample in a study of cytomegalovirus exposure and HLA in healthy donors. Generated by immunoSEQ multiplex PCR, the TCRdb table keeps only in-frame clones and is missing some. The repertoire holds 89,000 or so clones, roughly 73% seen once, with under 2.5% in the top ten. Sequencing input: PBMCs. All receptors come from a boy between 10 and 17 years old in good health and CMV-seronegative. Each CDR3 is given with its conserved first and last residue. The D gene is left open where the match is weak. The listing skips clone size in some rows; elsewhere it reads once, few, many or a size class.

size: NA; D: NA; J: TRBJ2-7; V: TRBV6-1; DNA: TGTGCCAGCAGTGAAGCGAGGGATACCGAGCAGTACTTC; CDR3: CASSEARDTEQYF
size: NA; D: TRBD2; J: TRBJ2-3; V: TRBV6-5; DNA: TGTGCCAGCAGTTCCGTTAGCGGGAGCAAGGATACGCAGTATTTT; CDR3: CASSSVSGSKDTQYF
size: NA; D: NA; J: TRBJ2-1; V: TRBV5-1; DNA: TGCGCCAGCAGCAGCTTGGGCGAAATGTACAATGAGCAGTTCTTC; CDR3: CASSSLGEMYNEQFF
size: few; D: NA; J: TRBJ1-6; V: TRBV27; DNA: TGTGCCAGCAGTCTTAACTCTAATTCACCCCTCCACTTT; CDR3: CASSLNSNSPLHF
size: NA; D: TRBD2; J: TRBJ2-7; V: TRBV2; DNA: TGTGCCAGCAGTCTCCTAGCGGGGTCCCCTTCTGACTACGAGCAGTACTTC; CDR3: CASSLLAGSPSDYEQYF
size: NA; D: NA; J: TRBJ1-1; V: TRBV6-5; DNA: TGTGCCAGCAGTTACACGGACAGAAGAACTGAAGCTTTCTTT; CDR3: CASSYTDRRTEAFF
size: NA; D: NA; J: TRBJ1-2; V: TRBV6-5; DNA: TGTGCCACCATAGGGAGCCTACAGGGTGTGAATGGCTACACCTTC; CDR3: CATIGSLQGVNGYTF
size: NA; D: TRBD1; J: TRBJ1-1; V: TRBV27; DNA: TGTGCCAGCAGTCACCGGGACAGGGGGGAAGCTTTCTTT; CDR3: CASSHRDRGEAFF
size: NA; D: NA; J: TRBJ1-1; V: TRBV5-4; DNA: TGTGCCAGCAGCTTGGATTCAGGAAACACTGAAGCTTTCTTT; CDR3: CASSLDSGNTEAFF
size: NA; D: TRBD1; J: TRBJ1-5; V: TRBV2; DNA: TGTGCCAGCAGGGGGGACAGCGTACAGCCCCAGCATTTT; CDR3: CASRGDSVQPQHF
size: NA; D: TRBD2; J: TRBJ2-7; V: TRBV30; DNA: TGTGCCTGGAGTGATCTGCGGGGGAGCTACGAGCAGTACTTC; CDR3: CAWSDLRGSYEQYF
size: NA; D: NA; J: TRBJ2-5; V: TRBV7-2; DNA: TGTGCCAGCAGCTTAAGCACCAGGGGAAAGACCCAGTACTTC; CDR3: CASSLSTRGKTQYF
size: NA; D: NA; J: TRBJ2-1; V: TRBV4-1; DNA: TGCGCCAGCAGCTACTACAATGAGCAGTTCTTC; CDR3: CASSYYNEQFF
size: NA; D: TRBD1; J: TRBJ1-2; V: TRBV5-4; DNA: TGTGCCAGCAGCTTGTACAGGGGCAGCTATGGCTACACCTTC; CDR3: CASSLYRGSYGYTF
size: NA; D: NA; J: TRBJ1-1; V: TRBV11-3; DNA: TGTGCCAGCAGCTTTACGGGTAACACTGAAGCTTTCTTT; CDR3: CASSFTGNTEAFF
size: medium-sized; D: NA; J: TRBJ2-7; V: TRBV4-3; DNA: TGCGCCAGCAGCCAAGAAAGGTCGGGAGAGCAGTACTTC; CDR3: CASSQERSGEQYF
size: NA; D: NA; J: TRBJ1-4; V: TRBV28; DNA: TGTGCCAGCAGAAAAACTGACGCCGTAGGGGCAACTAATGAAAAACTGTTTTTT; CDR3: CASRKTDAVGATNEKLFF
size: NA; D: NA; J: TRBJ2-7; V: TRBV29-1; DNA: TGCAGCGTTCTGACAGGCTACGAGCAGTACTTC; CDR3: CSVLTGYEQYF
size: once; D: NA; J: TRBJ1-1; V: TRBV27; DNA: TGTGCCAGCAGTCCCCCCGGGAGCGACACTGAAGCTTTCTTT; CDR3: CASSPPGSDTEAFF
size: NA; D: NA; J: TRBJ2-5; V: TRBV5-1; DNA: TGCGCCAGCAGTTTTAGTCGAGAGACCCAGTACTTC; CDR3: CASSFSRETQYF
size: NA; D: NA; J: TRBJ1-1; V: TRBV9; DNA: TGTGCCAGCAGCAAAATAACAGGCCTTGGGACTGAAGCTTTCTTT; CDR3: CASSKITGLGTEAFF
size: NA; D: TRBD1; J: TRBJ1-2; V: TRBV7-2; DNA: TGTGCCAGCAGCCCCCGGACAGGGGAGCCCTATGGCTACACCTTC; CDR3: CASSPRTGEPYGYTF
size: NA; D: TRBD1; J: TRBJ2-7; V: TRBV6-5; DNA: TGTGCCAGCAGGATTGCAGGGGGCTACGAGCAGTACTTC; CDR3: CASRIAGGYEQYF
size: NA; D: TRBD2; J: TRBJ2-5; V: TRBV5-6; DNA: TGTGCCAGCAGTCGCCGGCGGGGGGAGACCCAGTACTTC; CDR3: CASSRRRGETQYF
size: NA; D: NA; J: TRBJ2-7; V: TRBV19; DNA: TGTGCCAGTAGTATAGACCCCAGGGGAACATACGAGCAGTACTTC; CDR3: CASSIDPRGTYEQYF
size: NA; D: TRBD1; J: TRBJ1-6; V: TRBV29-1; DNA: TGCAGCGTCCGGGACAGGGAATACTCACCCCTCCACTTT; CDR3: CSVRDREYSPLHF
size: NA; D: NA; J: TRBJ1-1; V: TRBV5-6; DNA: TGTGCCAGCAGCATCGGGGGGTGGGTTGCTTTCTTT; CDR3: CASSIGGWVAFF
size: NA; D: NA; J: TRBJ1-1; V: TRBV18; DNA: TGTGCCAGCTCACCAAATGCAGACTCGAACACTGAAGCTTTCTTT; CDR3: CASSPNADSNTEAFF
size: NA; D: NA; J: TRBJ1-4; V: TRBV29-1; DNA: TGCAGCGCTCGGGGGGGGGCGGATGAAAAACTGTTTTTT; CDR3: CSARGGADEKLFF
size: NA; D: TRBD2; J: TRBJ2-7; V: TRBV6-1; DNA: TGTGCCAGCGTGCCGACTGCGGGGGGATCCTACGAGCAGTACTTC; CDR3: CASVPTAGGSYEQYF
size: NA; D: TRBD2; J: TRBJ2-3; V: TRBV6-4; DNA: TGTGCCAGCAGTGAGAGGCTAGCGGACACAGATACGCAGTATTTT; CDR3: CASSERLADTDTQYF
size: NA; D: NA; J: TRBJ1-4; V: TRBV9; DNA: TGTGCCAGCAGCGCGTGGGGGGATAATGAAAAACTGTTTTTT; CDR3: CASSAWGDNEKLFF
size: NA; D: NA; J: TRBJ2-7; V: TRBV5-1; DNA: TGCGCCAGCAGCCGCACGCAGGGGCTTAACGAGCAGTACTTC; CDR3: CASSRTQGLNEQYF
size: NA; D: TRBD2; J: TRBJ2-7; V: TRBV15; DNA: TGTGCCACCAGCAGAGTCACTAGCGGGATATACGAGCAGTACTTC; CDR3: CATSRVTSGIYEQYF
size: NA; D: NA; J: TRBJ1-4; V: TRBV9; DNA: TGTGCCAGCAGCGTAAATTCGGGGTCTAATGAAAAACTGTTTTTT; CDR3: CASSVNSGSNEKLFF
size: NA; D: TRBD1; J: TRBJ2-7; V: TRBV28; DNA: TGTGCCAGCAGAGGGACAGGGGGAGACTACGAGCAGTACTTC; CDR3: CASRGTGGDYEQYF
size: few; D: TRBD1; J: TRBJ2-7; V: TRBV30; DNA: TGTGCCTGGAGAGGGGGCAACTCCTACGAGCAGTACTTC; CDR3: CAWRGGNSYEQYF
size: NA; D: TRBD1; J: TRBJ1-1; V: TRBV30; DNA: TGTGCCTGGTTGGGACAGGGTATGAACACTGAAGCTTTCTTT; CDR3: CAWLGQGMNTEAFF
size: NA; D: TRBD1; J: TRBJ1-5; V: TRBV7-9; DNA: TGTGCCAGCAGCCATTCAGGGGGGAGTCAGCCCCAGCATTTT; CDR3: CASSHSGGSQPQHF
size: NA; D: TRBD1; J: TRBJ2-5; V: TRBV6-5; DNA: TGTGCCAGCAGTATGACAGGGGTGTACCAAGAGACCCAGTACTTC; CDR3: CASSMTGVYQETQYF
size: few; D: TRBD1; J: TRBJ2-7; V: TRBV15; DNA: TGTGCCACCAGCACGACAGGGGGAGTCTCCTACGAGCAGTACTTC; CDR3: CATSTTGGVSYEQYF
size: NA; D: NA; J: TRBJ2-7; V: TRBV29-1; DNA: TGCAGCGTTGAGGAAGGAAGGGGAAGGTACGAGCAGTACTTC; CDR3: CSVEEGRGRYEQYF
size: NA; D: TRBD1; J: TRBJ2-5; V: TRBV7-9; DNA: TGTGCCAGCAGCGCAAACAGGGGGCGCCAAGAGACCCAGTACTTC; CDR3: CASSANRGRQETQYF
size: NA; D: NA; J: TRBJ2-7; V: TRBV9; DNA: TGTGCCAGCAGCCCTCAGGGGGGCATGATCTCCTACGAGCAGTACTTC; CDR3: CASSPQGGMISYEQYF
size: few; D: NA; J: TRBJ2-7; V: TRBV18; DNA: TGTGCCAGCTCACCGGACACCGGCTCCTACGAGCAGTACTTC; CDR3: CASSPDTGSYEQYF
size: NA; D: TRBD1; J: TRBJ2-7; V: TRBV29-1; DNA: TGCAGCGTTGAAGACCACACGGGACAGGGGCTCTACGAGCAGTACTTC; CDR3: CSVEDHTGQGLYEQYF
size: NA; D: NA; J: TRBJ2-7; V: TRBV5-1; DNA: TGCGCCAGCAGCTTTTCGCCGGGGAGTTCCTACGAGCAGTACTTC; CDR3: CASSFSPGSSYEQYF
size: once; D: NA; J: TRBJ1-1; V: TRBV7-8; DNA: TGTGCCAGCAGCTTCACGGGATTACACACTGAAGCTTTCTTT; CDR3: CASSFTGLHTEAFF